The entry that follows covers one TCR beta chain sequence. Seattle patient enrollment occurred during active infection, with longitudinal follow-up thereafter. Produced via immunoSEQ multiplex PCR; TCRdb's table is partial and in-frame only. The sample comprises around 150,000 clones, about 90% of which are singletons, and approximately 5% rests with the top ten. The data stem from a study of blood T cell repertoires in COVID-19. The overall study: Acute and convalescent COVID-19 samples came from the United States, Italy and Spain. Sample material is recorded as cDNA or gDNA derived from T cells, B-cell-depleted T cells, or PBMCs.

This CDR3 region has 15 residues. Germline V CDR1 and CDR2: KGHSH, LQKENI. The germline V and J ends were trimmed by 4 bases and 6 bases, with 16 bases remaining between them. Material: peripheral blood. This clonotype was obtained from a man aged 25-40 years with COVID-19, enrolled during active disease. The chain uses TRBV18 and TRBJ2-1, with D perhaps matching TRBD2 (6 bases). The CDR3 nucleotides read TGTGCCAGCTCACTACCGGGACGGGAGTTCAATGAGCAGTTCTTC. Translating it yields CASSLPGREFNEQFF.